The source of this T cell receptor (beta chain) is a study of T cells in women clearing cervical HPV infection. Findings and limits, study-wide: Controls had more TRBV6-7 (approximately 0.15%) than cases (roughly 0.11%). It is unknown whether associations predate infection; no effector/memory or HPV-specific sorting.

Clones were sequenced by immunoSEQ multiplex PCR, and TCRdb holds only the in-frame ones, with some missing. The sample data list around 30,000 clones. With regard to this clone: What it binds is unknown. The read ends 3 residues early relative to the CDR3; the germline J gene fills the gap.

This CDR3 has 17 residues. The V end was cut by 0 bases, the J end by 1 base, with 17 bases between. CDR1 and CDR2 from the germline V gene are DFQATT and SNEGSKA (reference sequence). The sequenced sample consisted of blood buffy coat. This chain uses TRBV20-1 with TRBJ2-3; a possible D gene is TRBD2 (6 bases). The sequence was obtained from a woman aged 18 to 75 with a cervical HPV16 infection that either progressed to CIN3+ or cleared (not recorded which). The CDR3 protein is CSARDSEAGPGTDTQYF. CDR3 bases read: TGCAGTGCTAGAGATTCAGAAGCGGGTCCTGGCACAGATACG.